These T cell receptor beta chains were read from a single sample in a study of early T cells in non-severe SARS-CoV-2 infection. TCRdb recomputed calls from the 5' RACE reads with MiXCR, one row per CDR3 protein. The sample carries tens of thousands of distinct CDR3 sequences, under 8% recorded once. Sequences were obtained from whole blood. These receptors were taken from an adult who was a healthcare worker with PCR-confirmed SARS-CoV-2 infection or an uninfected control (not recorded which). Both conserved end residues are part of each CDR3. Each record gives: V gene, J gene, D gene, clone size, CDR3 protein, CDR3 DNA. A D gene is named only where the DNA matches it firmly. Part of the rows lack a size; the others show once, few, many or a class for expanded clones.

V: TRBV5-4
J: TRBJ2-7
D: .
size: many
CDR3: CASSLGSSYEQYF
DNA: TGTGCCAGCAGCTTAGGGAGCTCCTACGAGCAGTACTTC

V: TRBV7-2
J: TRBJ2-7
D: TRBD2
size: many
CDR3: CASSRWGLAGFLDEQYF
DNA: TGTGCCAGCAGCAGATGGGGACTAGCGGGATTCTTGGACGAGCAGTACTTC

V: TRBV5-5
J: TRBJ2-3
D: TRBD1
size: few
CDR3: CASSSQGGDTQYF
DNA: TGTGCCAGCAGCTCACAGGGGGGAGATACGCAGTATTTT

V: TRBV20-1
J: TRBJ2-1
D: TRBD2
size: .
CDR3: CSASLAGVGGNEQFF
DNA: TGCAGTGCTAGTCTAGCGGGAGTGGGGGGCAATGAGCAGTTCTTC

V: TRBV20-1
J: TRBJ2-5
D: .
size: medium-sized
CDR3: CSASGDVETQYF
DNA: TGCAGTGCTTCAGGGGACGTCGAGACCCAGTACTTC

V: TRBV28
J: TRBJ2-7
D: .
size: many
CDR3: CASSPEVARIYEQYF
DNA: TGTGCCAGCAGCCCAGAGGTAGCGCGAATCTACGAGCAGTACTTC

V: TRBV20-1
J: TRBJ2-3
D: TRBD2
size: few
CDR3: CSARDPSGGIRRGDTQYF
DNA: TGCAGTGCTAGAGATCCTAGCGGAGGAATTCGGCGAGGAGATACGCAGTATTTT

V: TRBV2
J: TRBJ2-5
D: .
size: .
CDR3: CASKDLETQYF
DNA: TGTGCCAGCAAGGATCTAGAGACCCAGTACTTC

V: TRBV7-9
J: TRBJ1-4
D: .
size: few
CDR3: CASSPRDTRNEKLFF
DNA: TGTGCCAGCAGCCCCCGGGACACAAGGAATGAAAAACTGTTTTTT

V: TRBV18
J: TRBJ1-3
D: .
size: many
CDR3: CASSPSQLGNTIYF
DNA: TGTGCCAGCTCACCGTCGCAGCTGGGAAACACCATATATTTT

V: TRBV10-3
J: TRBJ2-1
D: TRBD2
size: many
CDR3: CATWTSGTIEQFF
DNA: TGTGCCACCTGGACTAGCGGGACAATTGAGCAGTTCTTC

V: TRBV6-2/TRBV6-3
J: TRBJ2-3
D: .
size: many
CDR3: CASSYRDTDTQYF
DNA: TGTGCCAGCAGTTACAGGGACACAGATACGCAGTATTTT

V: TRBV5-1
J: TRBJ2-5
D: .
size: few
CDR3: CASSLDGLETQYF
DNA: TGCGCCAGCAGCTTAGATGGGCTGGAGACCCAGTACTTC